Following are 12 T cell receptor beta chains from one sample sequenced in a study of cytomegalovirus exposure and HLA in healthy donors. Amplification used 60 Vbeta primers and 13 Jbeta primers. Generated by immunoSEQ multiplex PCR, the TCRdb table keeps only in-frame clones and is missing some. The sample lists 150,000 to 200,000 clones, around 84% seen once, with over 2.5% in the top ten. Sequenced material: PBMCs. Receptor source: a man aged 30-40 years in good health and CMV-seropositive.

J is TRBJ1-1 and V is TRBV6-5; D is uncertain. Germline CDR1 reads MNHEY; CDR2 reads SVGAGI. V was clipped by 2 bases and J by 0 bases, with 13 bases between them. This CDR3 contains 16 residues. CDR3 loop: CASSYTRTGMNTEAFF. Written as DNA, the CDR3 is TGTGCCAGCAGTTACACCCGGACCGGGATGAACACTGAAGCTTTCTTT.

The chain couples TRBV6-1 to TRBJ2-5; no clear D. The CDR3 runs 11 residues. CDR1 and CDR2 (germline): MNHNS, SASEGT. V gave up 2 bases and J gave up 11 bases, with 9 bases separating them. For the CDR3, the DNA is TGTGCCAGCAGTGAATTCGGAGAGCAGTACTTC. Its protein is CASSEFGEQYF.

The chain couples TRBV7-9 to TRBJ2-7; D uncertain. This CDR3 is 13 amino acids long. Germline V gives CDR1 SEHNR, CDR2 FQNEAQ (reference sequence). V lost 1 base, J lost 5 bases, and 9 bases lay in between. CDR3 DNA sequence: TGTGCCAGCAGCTTAGGAACCGCTAACGAGCAGTACTTC. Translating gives CASSLGTANEQYF.

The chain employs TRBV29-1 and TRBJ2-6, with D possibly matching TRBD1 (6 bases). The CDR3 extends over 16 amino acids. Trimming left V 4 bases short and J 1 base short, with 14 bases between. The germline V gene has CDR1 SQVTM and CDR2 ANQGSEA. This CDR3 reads CSVGGNRVSGANVLTF. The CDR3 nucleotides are TGCAGCGTTGGGGGAAACAGGGTGTCTGGGGCCAACGTCCTGACTTTC.

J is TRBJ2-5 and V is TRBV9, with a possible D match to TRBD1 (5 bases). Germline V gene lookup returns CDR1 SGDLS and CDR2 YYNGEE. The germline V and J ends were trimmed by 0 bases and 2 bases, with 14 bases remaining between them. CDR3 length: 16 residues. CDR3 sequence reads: CASSVERQGKQETQYF. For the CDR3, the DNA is TGTGCCAGCAGCGTAGAACGGCAGGGCAAACAAGAGACCCAGTACTTC.

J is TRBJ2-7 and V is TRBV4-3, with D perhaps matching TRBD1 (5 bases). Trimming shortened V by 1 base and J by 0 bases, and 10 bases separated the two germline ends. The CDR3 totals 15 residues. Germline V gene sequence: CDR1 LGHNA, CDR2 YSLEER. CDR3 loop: CASSQVHRSSYEQYF. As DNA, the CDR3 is TGCGCCAGCAGCCAAGTTCACAGGAGCTCCTACGAGCAGTACTTC.

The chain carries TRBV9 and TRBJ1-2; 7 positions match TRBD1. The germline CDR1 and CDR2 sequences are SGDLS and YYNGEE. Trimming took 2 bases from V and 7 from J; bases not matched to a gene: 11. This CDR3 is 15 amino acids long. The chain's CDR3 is CASSVTGTDRSGYTF. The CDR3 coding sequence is TGTGCCAGCAGCGTGACCGGGACAGACCGCTCTGGCTACACCTTC.

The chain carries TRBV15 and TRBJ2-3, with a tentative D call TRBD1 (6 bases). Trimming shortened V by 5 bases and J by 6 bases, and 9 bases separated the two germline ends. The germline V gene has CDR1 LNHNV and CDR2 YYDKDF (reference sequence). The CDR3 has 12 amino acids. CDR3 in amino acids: CATSVQGDTQYF. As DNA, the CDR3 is TGTGCCACCAGCGTCCAGGGGGATACGCAGTATTTT.

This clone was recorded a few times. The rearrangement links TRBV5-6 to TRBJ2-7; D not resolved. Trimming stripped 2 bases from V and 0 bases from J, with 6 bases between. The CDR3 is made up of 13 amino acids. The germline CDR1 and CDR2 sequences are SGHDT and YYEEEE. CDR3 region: CASSFRSSYEQYV. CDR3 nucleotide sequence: TGTGCCAGCAGCTTTCGTAGCTCCTACGAGCAGTACGTC.

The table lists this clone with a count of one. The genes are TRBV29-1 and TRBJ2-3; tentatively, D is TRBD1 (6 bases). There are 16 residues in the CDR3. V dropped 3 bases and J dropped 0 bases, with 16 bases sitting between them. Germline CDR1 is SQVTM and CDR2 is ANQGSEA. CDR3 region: CSVEGLARGSTDTQYF. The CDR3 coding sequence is TGCAGCGTTGAGGGCCTTGCTAGGGGGAGCACAGATACGCAGTATTTT.

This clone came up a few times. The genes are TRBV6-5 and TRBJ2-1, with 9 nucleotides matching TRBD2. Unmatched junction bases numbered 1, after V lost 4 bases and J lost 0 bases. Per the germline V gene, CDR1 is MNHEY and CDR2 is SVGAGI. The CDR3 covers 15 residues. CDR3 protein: CASSFSGSSYNEQFF. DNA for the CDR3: TGTGCCAGCAGTTTTAGCGGGAGCTCCTACAATGAGCAGTTCTTC.

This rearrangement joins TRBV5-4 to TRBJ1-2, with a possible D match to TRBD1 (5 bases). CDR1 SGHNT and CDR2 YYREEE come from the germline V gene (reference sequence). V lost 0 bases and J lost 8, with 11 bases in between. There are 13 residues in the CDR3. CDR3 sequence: CASSLGAQGGYTF. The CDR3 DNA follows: TGTGCCAGCAGCTTGGGGGCCCAGGGAGGCTACACCTTC.